Following are 19 T cell receptor beta chains from one sample sequenced in a study of OX40 agonist ivuxolimab in advanced cancers. Sequencing was performed with immunoSEQ multiplex PCR; in TCRdb, only in-frame clones are kept and a portion is missing. The sample records tens of thousands of clones, 65% to 90% being singletons. The source was CD4+ or CD8+ T cells sorted from blood, collected in a trial of the OX40 agonist ivuxolimab. These receptors all come from an adult with an advanced solid tumor such as melanoma, head and neck, liver or kidney cancer.

V usage is TRBV13 and J usage is TRBJ1-4; tentatively, D is TRBD1 (5 bases). The CDR3 loop spans 15 amino acids. The V end lost 5 bases, the J end lost 7 bases, and 17 bases lay between the germline ends. Germline V lookup: CDR1 PRHDT, CDR2 FYEKMQ (reference sequence). DNA for the CDR3: TGTGCCAGCAGCCAGAGGGACGAATCAAGTGAAAAACTGTTTTTT. Translated: CASSQRDESSEKLFF.

V gene TRBV19 combines with J gene TRBJ2-3; D might be TRBD1 or TRBD2, each matching 6 bases. The V and J ends lost 3 bases and 6 bases respectively, with 10 bases between them. This CDR3 contains 13 residues. Germline assignment: CDR1 LNHDA and CDR2 SQIVND (reference sequence). CDR3 region: CASSIWGADTQYF. The CDR3 region has the DNA TGTGCCAGTAGTATTTGGGGGGCCGATACGCAGTATTTT. Variable domain in full (rest from reference TRBV19 and TRBJ2-3): DGGITQSPKYLFRKEGQNVTLSCEQNLNHDAMYWYRQDPGQGLRLIYYSQIVNDFQKGDIAEGYSVSREKKESFPLTVTSAQKNPTAFYLCASSIWGADTQYFGPGTRLTVL.

The J gene is TRBJ1-4, the V gene TRBV10-2; D is unclear. In germline, CDR1 is WSHSY, CDR2 SAAADI. The CDR3 runs 12 residues. V dropped 10 bases and J dropped 5 bases, with 11 bases sitting between them. The CDR3 is CATGDGNEKLFF. In DNA form, the CDR3 reads TGCGCCACGGGAGACGGGAATGAAAAACTGTTTTTT.

This clone was seen just once. The V call is TRBV7-6, the J call TRBJ2-2; D uncertain. The length of the CDR3 is 16 residues. The ends were cut back, 2 bases at V and 0 bases at J, with 10 bases in the middle. In germline, CDR1 is SGHVS, CDR2 FNYEAQ. Here the CDR3 reads CASSLKVAANTGELFF. CDR3 nucleotide sequence: TGTGCCAGCAGCTTAAAGGTGGCAGCGAACACCGGGGAGCTGTTTTTT.

In this sample, this clone turned up once. This chain joins TRBV4-1 and TRBJ1-2; maybe TRBD1 (5 bases). The V gene's germline CDR1 is MGHRA and CDR2 YSYEKL. The CDR3 spans 13 residues. V lost 3 bases and J lost 2, with 7 bases in between. CDR3 residues: CASSQTVNYGYTF. CDR3 in DNA: TGCGCCAGCAGCCAGACAGTAAACTATGGCTACACCTTC.

CDR3 nucleotide sequence: TGCAGCGTTGAAAATCTAGTTTTACTATCGGAGACCCAGTACTTC. It codes for CSVENLVLLSETQYF. The chain has TRBV29-1 and TRBJ2-5; D is ambiguous. The germline V gene encodes CDR1 SQVTM and CDR2 ANQGSEA. The CDR3 consists of 15 residues. V gave up 2 bases and J gave up 5 bases, with 18 bases separating them.

The V gene is TRBV7-2, the J gene TRBJ1-4, with D perhaps TRBD1 (6 bases). Per the germline V gene, CDR1 is SGHTA and CDR2 is FQGNSA. The CDR3 is 16 residues long. The V end was cut by 5 bases, the J end by 7 bases, with 20 bases between. CDR3 coding DNA: TGTGCCAGCAGCCCGGTGACAGGAACCTCCGGTGAAAAACTGTTTTTT. This encodes CASSPVTGTSGEKLFF.

The gene calls are TRBV14 and TRBJ1-2; 7 nucleotides align to TRBD1. Germline CDR1 and CDR2: SGHDN and FVKESK. The CDR3 covers 15 residues. V gave up 4 bases and J gave up 4 bases; unmatched junction bases: 9. The CDR3 region is CASSLDAGTAYGYTF. CDR3 coding DNA: TGTGCCAGCAGCCTCGACGCCGGGACAGCCTATGGCTACACCTTC.

The chain couples TRBV7-6 to TRBJ2-3; D possibly matches TRBD1 or TRBD2 (5 bases each). Germline loops: CDR1 SGHVS, CDR2 FNYEAQ. This CDR3 has 14 residues. Trimming took 5 bases from V and 2 from J, leaving 11 bases between them. In nucleotides, the CDR3 is TGTGCCAGCAGCCTCCAGGGACCCACAGATACGCAGTATTTT. Translating gives CASSLQGPTDTQYF.

The rearrangement joins TRBV27 to TRBJ2-3; 7 bases are a match to TRBD2. There are 16 residues in the CDR3. Germline V CDR1 and CDR2: MNHEY, SMNVEV (reference sequence). The junction had 10 bases not matched to a gene; V was cut back by 6 bases and J by 1 base. This CDR3 is CASSHLAGGGTDTQYF. The DNA for the CDR3 is TGTGCCAGCAGCCACTTAGCGGGCGGAGGCACAGATACGCAGTATTTT.

The gene calls are TRBV7-9 and TRBJ1-1; D not certain. V gave up 1 base and J gave up 7 bases, with 7 bases separating them. This CDR3 spans 12 amino acids. Germline loops: CDR1 SEHNR, CDR2 FQNEAQ (reference sequence). CDR3 region: CASSLGGDEAFF. CDR3 sequence (DNA): TGTGCCAGCAGCTTAGGCGGGGATGAAGCTTTCTTT.

The chain joins TRBV9 to TRBJ2-5; 7 nucleotides line up with TRBD2. There are 14 residues in the CDR3. With 0 bases clipped from V and 5 bases from J, the junction kept 4 bases outside the gene matches. Germline-derived CDR1 and CDR2 are SGDLS and YYNGEE. Written as DNA, the CDR3 is TGTGCCAGCAGCGTAGAAGGCGGGAGCGAGACCCAGTACTTC. Translated: CASSVEGGSETQYF. Full variable domain (missing parts from reference TRBV9 and TRBJ2-5): DSGVTQTPKHLITATGQRVTLRCSPRSGDLSVYWYQQSLDQGLQFLIQYYNGEERAKGNILERFSAQQFPDLHSELNLSSLELGDSALYFCASSVEGGSETQYFGPGTRLLVL.

Of note for this clone: The same CDR3 arises from other DNA sequences in this sample as well. The V gene is TRBV11-2, the J gene TRBJ2-1, with 11 bases lining up with TRBD2. J lost 4 bases, V lost 5 bases, and 4 bases had no gene match. Germline assignment: CDR1 SGHAT and CDR2 FQNNGV. CDR3 size: 15 residues. The CDR3 nucleotides are TGTGCCAGCAGCGTCACTAGCGGGGGATACAATGAGCAGTTCTTC. This codes for CASSVTSGGYNEQFF.

In the case of this clone: Germline is not matched at one junction end, which may reflect a read error. The chain employs TRBV5-4 and TRBJ1-2; no firm D call. The CDR3 is 14 residues long. Germline CDR1 and CDR2: SGHNT and YYREEE (reference sequence). The CDR3 nucleotides are TGCGCCAGCAGCCAACGGGAAGTAAACTATGGCTACACCTTC. This sequence encodes CASSQREVNYGYTF.

This chain joins TRBV11-2 and TRBJ2-2; D is unresolved. The CDR3 has 15 amino acids. V was shortened by 1 base and J by 0 bases, with 6 bases between the two germline ends. The germline V gene encodes CDR1 SGHAT and CDR2 FQNNGV. The CDR3 DNA sequence: TGTGCCAGCAGCTTAGCTACCACGAACACCGGGGAGCTGTTTTTT. Translation: CASSLATTNTGELFF.

This clone was seen only once. V gene TRBV6-5 combines with J gene TRBJ1-1; D is unresolved. CDR1 and CDR2 (germline): MNHEY, SVGAGI. V shed 2 bases and J shed 4 bases, with 14 bases lying between them. The CDR3 runs to 15 residues. The CDR3 nucleotides are TGTGCCAGCAGTTACGGCGGTGTTAGCGGCACTGAAGCTTTCTTT. Amino acid sequence: CASSYGGVSGTEAFF.

The chain links TRBV29-1 to TRBJ2-1; 7 bases agree with TRBD1. J lost 3 bases, V lost 3 bases, and 5 bases had no gene match. CDR1 SQVTM and CDR2 ANQGSEA come from the germline V gene. CDR3 length: 14 residues. CDR3 DNA: TGCAGCGTTGAGTCCAGGGGGAACTACAATGAGCAGTTCTTC. It translates to CSVESRGNYNEQFF.

The V and J genes are TRBV16 and TRBJ2-6; TRBD1 is a possible D gene (6 bases). CDR3 length equals 16 residues. CDR1 is KGHSY, CDR2 FQNENV, per germline. Trimming cost V 3 bases and J 2 bases, with 11 bases left between them. The CDR3 DNA reads TGTGCCAGCAGCCACCGACCAGGGGCTGGGGCCAACGTCCTGACTTTC. As protein: CASSHRPGAGANVLTF.

The chain recombines TRBV28 with TRBJ1-5; D unclear. Germline values: CDR1 MDHEN, CDR2 SYDVKM. The CDR3 covers 16 residues. V was cut by 3 bases and J by 1 base, with 13 bases left in between. The CDR3 reads CASSFATEGSNQPQHF. The CDR3 DNA reads TGTGCCAGCAGTTTCGCGACGGAGGGCAGCAATCAGCCCCAGCATTTT.